This T cell receptor beta chain is from a study of blood T cell repertoires in COVID-19. As for the study in general: Sources were T cells, B-cell-depleted T cells, or PBMCs; the material itself was cDNA or gDNA.

TCRdb's copy holds only in-frame clones and misses some; the assay was immunoSEQ multiplex PCR. This table has about 190,000 clones, roughly 87% appearing once. While infection was still active, Seattle patients were enrolled and then followed longitudinally. The CDR3 sequence is 16 residues long. From germline, CDR1 is MDHEN and CDR2 SYDVKM. The J segment lost 0 bases and the V segment lost 7 bases, leaving 8 bases of the junction unmatched. Source material: peripheral blood. The V gene is TRBV28, the J gene TRBJ2-1; 8 bases match TRBD2. This receptor was obtained from a woman aged 55 to 70 with COVID-19, enrolled during active disease. The CDR3 loop reads CASMGKRESSYNEQFF. The CDR3 nucleotides read TGTGCCAGCATGGGTAAGCGGGAGAGCTCCTACAATGAGCAGTTCTTC.